The TCR beta chain under discussion was sequenced for a study of blood T cell repertoires in COVID-19. At the level of the study: T cells, B-cell-depleted T cells, or PBMCs supplied cDNA or gDNA.

Produced via immunoSEQ multiplex PCR; TCRdb's table is partial and in-frame only. The sample records approximately 170,000 clones, 86% being singletons. Sequencing was performed on peripheral blood. The sequence derives from a woman over 75 in a cohort sampled during active or convalescent COVID-19.

CDR3 region: CASRAQGAGTGELFF. As DNA, the CDR3 is TGTGCCAGCAGGGCACAGGGGGCCGGAACCGGGGAGCTGTTTTTT. The V and J genes are TRBV6-5 and TRBJ2-2; 9 positions agree with TRBD1. The trim removed 6 bases at V and 5 bases at J, leaving 7 bases unmatched. Per the germline V gene, CDR1 is MNHEY and CDR2 is SVGAGI. The CDR3 runs to 15 residues.